This T cell receptor beta chain stems from a study of blood T cell repertoires in COVID-19. Study-wide context: Collection of acute and convalescent COVID-19 samples took place in the United States, Italy and Spain. From T cells, B-cell-depleted T cells, or PBMCs came the material, which was cDNA or gDNA.

The method was immunoSEQ multiplex PCR; TCRdb's version includes in-frame clones alone and lacks a portion of them. The sample lists about 310,000 clones; roughly 87% were seen once. V shed 8 bases, J shed 8 bases, and the junction held 9 bases outside the gene matches. This CDR3 comprises 14 residues. Germline V gene lookup returns CDR1 WSHSY and CDR2 SAAADI. The material sequenced was peripheral blood. This sequence joins TRBV10-2 and TRBJ1-4, with 9 bases identical to TRBD1. This sequence originates from a man aged 18 to 29 with active or convalescent COVID-19. This CDR3 reads CASAQQGAWEKLFF. The CDR3 DNA reads TGCGCCAGCGCTCAACAGGGGGCATGGGAAAAACTGTTTTTT.